This T cell receptor beta chain was recovered during a study of early T cells in non-severe SARS-CoV-2 infection listed by TCRdb under 2021. Regarding the complete study: Because TCR sequencing was done on bulk RNA from unsorted whole blood, the alpha and beta chains could not be paired. Beyond this particular receptor, the publication reports: VDJdb matching was skewed toward anti-spike CD8 responses and likely underestimated virus-specific expansions, missing private and CD4 specificities.

Preparation of the library involved 5' RACE. The instrument was a NextSeq 500. In the TCR library protocol, unique molecular identifiers were attached to individual cDNA molecules to correct for PCR bias and sequencing error. Both TCR alpha and beta chains were sequenced, and tight co-correlation was observed between alpha and beta sequence abundances in each sample. For the original study's pipeline: Decombinator V4 was used to perform V gene, J gene and CDR3 annotation of TCR sequences. TCRs were defined as expanded if a significant change between any two time points was detected under a Poisson model with p below 0.0001. TCR abundances were normalised to the total number of TCRs sequenced in each sample and reported as counts per million. TRAV1-2 paired with TRAJ12, TRAJ20 or TRAJ33 defined MAIT TCRs, while TRAV10 paired with TRAJ18 defined iNKT TCRs. VDJdb, accessed on 1 November 2021, was searched for TCRs annotated for CMV, EBV and SARS-CoV-2, and TCRs annotated for more than one antigen were excluded. TCRdb reanalyzed the raw reads on its own, using fastp at Q25 for trimming and MiXCR for clone calling, and kept in-frame beta chains. Rows with one shared CDR3 protein collapse into an entry with the most common genes and DNA. These V and J calls derive from TCRdb rather than the authors' analysis. For this sample there are fewer than 60,000 distinct CDR3 sequences; roughly 10% appear just once. About 8.9% of the sample lies in the top ten.

Via the germline V gene, CDR1 is MNHEY and CDR2 SVGAGI. V is clipped by 4 bases and J by 4 bases, and the sequence between their germline boundaries is 16 bases long. Spanning cysteine to phenylalanine, the CDR3 consists of 15 amino acids. Only CDR3 DNA is held: 45 bases, read in frame from base 1. About this clonotype itself: Its antigen is not yet known. The sample holds no much larger clone one base away, and base qualities are not on file.

A case-control design nested within a healthcare worker cohort in London, UK, was used, with weekly nasopharyngeal swab PCR tests and blood sampling performed. Healthcare workers were recruited during the week of the UK lockdown, between 23 and 31 March 2020, and followed weekly for up to about 15 weeks. The specimen was whole blood. Here the chain combines TRBV6-5 and TRBJ1-1, with a weak D call of TRBD1 (5 bases match). The sequence derives from an adult who was a healthcare worker with PCR-confirmed SARS-CoV-2 infection or an uninfected control (not recorded which). The DNA is TGTGCCAGCAGTTCCTCGGGGGTCGAACGCACTGAAGCTTTCTTT. Its translation is CASSSSGVERTEAFF.